This is a list of T cell receptor beta chains from one sample in a study of blood T cells in healthy people across ages. TCRdb processed the 5' RACE reads anew with MiXCR; each CDR3 protein has one entry. The table records around 650,000 distinct CDR3 sequences, less than 45% of them present only once. Sequenced input: blood. These receptors came from a man older than 75 in good health. The CDR3 runs from the conserved cysteine through the conserved F or W.

v_call,j_call,cdr3_aa
TRBV20-1,TRBJ1-5,CSARGSNSNQPQHF
TRBV7-2,TRBJ2-5,CASSPGLSQETQYF
TRBV2,TRBJ2-3,CASSAEGTAGDTQYF
TRBV4-2,-,CASSQGTSSYNEQYF
TRBV5-5,TRBJ2-7,CASSPGASGLYEQYF
TRBV7-2,TRBJ2-1,CAGSLAMGDNEQFF
TRBV7-9,TRBJ2-7,CASSPRISYEQYF
TRBV28,TRBJ2-2,CASRLTENTGELFF
TRBV24-1,TRBJ1-2,CATSDQGTFSSAGYTF
TRBV7-2,TRBJ1-2,CASSFVIGGENGYTF
TRBV29-1,TRBJ2-4,CSVGRQNNEQYF
TRBV7-2,TRBJ2-5,CASSTDRVTQYF
TRBV27,TRBJ1-1,CASSTNTGIRMAFF
TRBV6-1,TRBJ1-2,CASTGAGQGKRGYTF
TRBV20-1,TRBJ2-2,CSARRGGYSGELFF
TRBV7-2,TRBJ2-1,CASSLNRLANEQFF
TRBV20-1,TRBJ2-3,CSARPPNVRSDTQYF